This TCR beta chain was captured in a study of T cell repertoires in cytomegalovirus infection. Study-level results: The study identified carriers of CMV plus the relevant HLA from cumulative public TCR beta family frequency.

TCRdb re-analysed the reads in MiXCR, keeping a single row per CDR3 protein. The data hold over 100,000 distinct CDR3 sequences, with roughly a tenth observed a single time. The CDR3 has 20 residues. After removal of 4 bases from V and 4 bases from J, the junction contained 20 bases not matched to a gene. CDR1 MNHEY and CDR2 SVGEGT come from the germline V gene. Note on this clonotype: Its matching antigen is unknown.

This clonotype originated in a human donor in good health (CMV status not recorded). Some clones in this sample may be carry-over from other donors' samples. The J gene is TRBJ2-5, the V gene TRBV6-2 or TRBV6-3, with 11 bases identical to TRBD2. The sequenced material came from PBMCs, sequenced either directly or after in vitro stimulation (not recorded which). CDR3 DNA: TGTGCCAGCAGTTTCGACCCAGTCCTAGCGGGAGGATCCAAGGGAGAGACCCAGTACTTC. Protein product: CASSFDPVLAGGSKGETQYF.